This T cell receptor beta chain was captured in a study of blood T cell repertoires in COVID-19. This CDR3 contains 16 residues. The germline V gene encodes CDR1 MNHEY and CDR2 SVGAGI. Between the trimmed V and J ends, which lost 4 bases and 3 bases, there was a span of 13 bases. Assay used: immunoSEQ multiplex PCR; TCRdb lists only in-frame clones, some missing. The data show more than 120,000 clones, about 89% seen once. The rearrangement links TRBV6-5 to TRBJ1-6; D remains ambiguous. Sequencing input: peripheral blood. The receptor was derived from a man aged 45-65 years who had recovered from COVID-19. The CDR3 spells CASSFQTGNYNSPLHF. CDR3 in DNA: TGTGCCAGCAGTTTCCAAACCGGGAACTATAATTCACCCCTCCACTTT.